This TCR beta chain originates from a study of cytomegalovirus exposure and HLA in healthy donors. In regard to this clone: Compared with germline, one end of the junction differs, possibly owing to a read error.

Researchers ran the PCR with 60 Vbeta and 13 Jbeta primers. Sequenced by immunoSEQ multiplex PCR; TCRdb stores in-frame clones only, minus some. The sample contains under 150,000 clones, 79% of which appear only once. The germline V gene has CDR1 KGHSH and CDR2 LQKENI. The CDR3 runs 12 residues. The chain has TRBV18 and TRBJ1-2, with TRBD1 matching over 7 bases. Specimen: PBMCs. The receptor comes from a man aged 18 to 35 in good health and CMV-seronegative. The CDR3 DNA reads TGTGCCAGCTCACAAAATAGGGACAGCTACGACTTC. Amino acids: CASSQNRDSYDF.